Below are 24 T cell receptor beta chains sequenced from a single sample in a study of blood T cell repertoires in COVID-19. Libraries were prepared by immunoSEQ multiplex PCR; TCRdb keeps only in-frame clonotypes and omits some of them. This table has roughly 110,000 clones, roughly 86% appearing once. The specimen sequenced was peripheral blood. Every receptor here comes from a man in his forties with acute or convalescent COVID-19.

CDR3 in DNA: TGTGCCAGCAGCTTAGGGTTTGCGAATGAGCAGTTCTTC. Translating gives CASSLGFANEQFF. The chain combines TRBV11-1 with TRBJ2-1; the D is unclear. The CDR3 is 13 residues long. Germline CDR1 is SGHAT and CDR2 is FQDESV (reference sequence). Trimming shortened V by 1 base and J by 7 bases, and 8 bases separated the two germline ends. Filled out from reference TRBV11-1 and TRBJ2-1, the complete variable domain reads EAEVAQSPRYKITEKSQAVAFWCDPISGHATLYWYRQILGQGPELLVQFQDESVVDDSQLPKDRFSAERLKGVDSTLKIQPAELGDSAMYLCASSLGFANEQFFGPGTRLTVL.

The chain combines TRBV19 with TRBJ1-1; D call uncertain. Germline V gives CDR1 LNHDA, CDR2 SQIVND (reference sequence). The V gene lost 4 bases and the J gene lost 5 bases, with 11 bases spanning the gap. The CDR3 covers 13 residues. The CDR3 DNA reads TGTGCCAGTAGTACCGTAGGAGTGACTGAAGCTTTCTTT. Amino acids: CASSTVGVTEAFF.

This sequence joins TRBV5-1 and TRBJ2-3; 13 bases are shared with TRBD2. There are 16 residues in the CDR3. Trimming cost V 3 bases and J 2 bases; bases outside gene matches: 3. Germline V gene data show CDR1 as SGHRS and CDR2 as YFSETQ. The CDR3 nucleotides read TGCGCCAGCAGCTCGGGACTAGCGGGGAACACAGATACGCAGTATTTT. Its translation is CASSSGLAGNTDTQYF.

This CDR3 is CATSDPGDRVSYEQYF. CDR3 sequence (DNA): TGTGCCACCAGTGACCCAGGGGACAGAGTGTCCTACGAGCAGTACTTC. This chain connects TRBV24-1 to TRBJ2-7, with TRBD1 identical over 7 bases. The J segment lost 1 base and the V segment lost 4 bases, leaving 9 bases of the junction unmatched. There are 16 residues in the CDR3. Germline values: CDR1 KGHDR, CDR2 SFDVKD.

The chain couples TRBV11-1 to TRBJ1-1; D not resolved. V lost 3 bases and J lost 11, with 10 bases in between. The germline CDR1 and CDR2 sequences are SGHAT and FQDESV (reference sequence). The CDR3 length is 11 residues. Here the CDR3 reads CASSLSGVAFF. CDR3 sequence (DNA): TGTGCCAGCAGCTTGTCGGGTGTTGCTTTCTTT.

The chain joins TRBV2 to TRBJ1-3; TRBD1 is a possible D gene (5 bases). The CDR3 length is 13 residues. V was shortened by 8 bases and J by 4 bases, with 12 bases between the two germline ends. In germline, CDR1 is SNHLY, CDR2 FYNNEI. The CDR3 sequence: CASAQGAGNTIYF. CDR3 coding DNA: TGTGCCAGCGCCCAGGGTGCCGGAAACACCATATATTTT.

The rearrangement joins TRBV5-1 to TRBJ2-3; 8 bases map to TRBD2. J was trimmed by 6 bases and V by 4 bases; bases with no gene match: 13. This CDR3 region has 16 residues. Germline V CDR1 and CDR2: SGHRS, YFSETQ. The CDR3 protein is CASSPVSSGISDTQYF. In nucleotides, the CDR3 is TGCGCCAGCAGCCCCGTGAGTAGCGGGATTTCGGATACGCAGTATTTT.

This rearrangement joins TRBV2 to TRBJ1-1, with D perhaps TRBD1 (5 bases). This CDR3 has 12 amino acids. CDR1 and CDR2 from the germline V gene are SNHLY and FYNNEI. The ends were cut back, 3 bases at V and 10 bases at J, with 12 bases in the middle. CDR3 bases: TGTGCCAGCAGTGACGCGGCCCAGGGAGCTTTCTTT. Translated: CASSDAAQGAFF.

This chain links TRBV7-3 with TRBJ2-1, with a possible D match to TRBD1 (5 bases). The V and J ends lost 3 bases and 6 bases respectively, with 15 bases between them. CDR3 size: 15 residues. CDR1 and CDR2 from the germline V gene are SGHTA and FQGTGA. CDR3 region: CASSLSNIGANEQFF. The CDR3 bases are TGTGCCAGCAGCTTGAGTAATATAGGGGCCAATGAGCAGTTCTTC.

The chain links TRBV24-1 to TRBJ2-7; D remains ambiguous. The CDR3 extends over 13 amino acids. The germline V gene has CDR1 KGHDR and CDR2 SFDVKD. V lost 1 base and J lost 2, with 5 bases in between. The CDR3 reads CATSDFAAYEQYF. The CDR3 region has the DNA TGTGCCACCAGTGATTTTGCGGCCTACGAGCAGTACTTC.

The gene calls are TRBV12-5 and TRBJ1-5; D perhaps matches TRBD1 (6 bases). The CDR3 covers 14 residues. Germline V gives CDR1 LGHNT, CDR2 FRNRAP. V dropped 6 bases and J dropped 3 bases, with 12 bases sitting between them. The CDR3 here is CASGEGQNNQPQHF. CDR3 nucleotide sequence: TGTGCTAGTGGGGAAGGACAGAACAATCAGCCCCAGCATTTT. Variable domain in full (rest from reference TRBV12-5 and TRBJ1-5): DARVTQTPRHKVTEMGQEVTMRCQPILGHNTVFWYRQTMMQGLELLAYFRNRAPLDDSGMPKDRFSAEMPDATLATLKIQPSEPRDSAVYFCASGEGQNNQPQHFGDGTRLSIL.

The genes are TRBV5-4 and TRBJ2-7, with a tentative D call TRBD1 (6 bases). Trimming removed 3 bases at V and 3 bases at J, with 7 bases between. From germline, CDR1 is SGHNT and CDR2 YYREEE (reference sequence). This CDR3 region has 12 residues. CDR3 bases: TGTGCCAGCAGCTCACAGGGCTACGAGCAGTACTTC. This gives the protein CASSSQGYEQYF.

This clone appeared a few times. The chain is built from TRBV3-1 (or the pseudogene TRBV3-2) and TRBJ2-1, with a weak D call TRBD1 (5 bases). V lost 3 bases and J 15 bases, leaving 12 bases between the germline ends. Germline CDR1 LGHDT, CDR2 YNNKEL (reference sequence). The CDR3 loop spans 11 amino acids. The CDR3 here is CASSQETARFF. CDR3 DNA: TGTGCCAGCAGCCAGGAGACAGCCAGGTTCTTC.

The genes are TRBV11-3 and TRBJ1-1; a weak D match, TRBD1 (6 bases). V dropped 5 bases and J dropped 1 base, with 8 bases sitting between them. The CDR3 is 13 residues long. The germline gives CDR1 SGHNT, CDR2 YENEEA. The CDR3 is CASSEQGNTEAFF. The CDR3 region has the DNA TGTGCCAGCAGCGAACAGGGGAACACTGAAGCTTTCTTT. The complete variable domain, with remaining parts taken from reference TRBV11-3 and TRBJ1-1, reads EAGVVQSPRYKIIEKKQPVAFWCNPISGHNTLYWYLQNLGQGPELLIRYENEEAVDDSQLPKDRFSAERLKGVDSTLKIQPAELGDSAVYLCASSEQGNTEAFFGQGTRLTVV.

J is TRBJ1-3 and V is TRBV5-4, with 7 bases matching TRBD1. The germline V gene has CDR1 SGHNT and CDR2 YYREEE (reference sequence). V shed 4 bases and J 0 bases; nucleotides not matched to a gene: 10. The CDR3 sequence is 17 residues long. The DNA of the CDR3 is TGTGCCAGCAGCGTCCAGACAGGGTTCGGCTCTGGAAACACCATATATTTT. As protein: CASSVQTGFGSGNTIYF.

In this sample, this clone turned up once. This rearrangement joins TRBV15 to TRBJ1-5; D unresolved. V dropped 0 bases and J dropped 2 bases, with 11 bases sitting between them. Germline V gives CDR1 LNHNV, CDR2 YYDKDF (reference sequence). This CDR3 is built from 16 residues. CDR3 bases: TGTGCCACCAGCAGAGATAGCAACGCCGGCAATCAGCCCCAGCATTTT. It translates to CATSRDSNAGNQPQHF.

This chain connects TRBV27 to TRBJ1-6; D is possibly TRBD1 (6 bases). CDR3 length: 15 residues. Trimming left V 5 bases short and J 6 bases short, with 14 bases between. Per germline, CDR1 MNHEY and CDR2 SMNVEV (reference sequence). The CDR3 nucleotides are TGTGCCAGCAGTCCCCGGACAGACTTTAATTCACCCCTCCACTTT. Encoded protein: CASSPRTDFNSPLHF.

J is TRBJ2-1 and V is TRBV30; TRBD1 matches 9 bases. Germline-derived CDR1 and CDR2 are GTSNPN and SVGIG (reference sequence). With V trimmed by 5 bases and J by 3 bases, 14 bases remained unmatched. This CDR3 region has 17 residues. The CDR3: CAWATRTGTGLYNEQFF. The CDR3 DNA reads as TGTGCCTGGGCAACCAGAACCGGGACAGGGCTCTACAATGAGCAGTTCTTC.

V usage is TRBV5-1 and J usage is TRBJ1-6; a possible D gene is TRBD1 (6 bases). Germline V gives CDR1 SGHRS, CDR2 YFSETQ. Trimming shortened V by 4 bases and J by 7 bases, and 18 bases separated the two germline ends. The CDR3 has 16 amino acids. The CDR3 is CASSPGGGAVNSPLHF. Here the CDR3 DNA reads TGCGCCAGCAGCCCCGGAGGGGGGGCAGTCAATTCACCCCTCCACTTT.

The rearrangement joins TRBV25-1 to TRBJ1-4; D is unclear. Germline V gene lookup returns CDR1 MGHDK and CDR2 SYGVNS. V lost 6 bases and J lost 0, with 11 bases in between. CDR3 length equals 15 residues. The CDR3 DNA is TGTGCCAGCAGCGAGTGGAGTGCAACTAATGAAAAACTGTTTTTT. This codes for CASSEWSATNEKLFF.

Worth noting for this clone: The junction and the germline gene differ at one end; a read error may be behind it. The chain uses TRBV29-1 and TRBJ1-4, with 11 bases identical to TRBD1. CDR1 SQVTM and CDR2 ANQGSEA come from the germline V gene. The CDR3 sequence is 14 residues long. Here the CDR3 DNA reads TGTAGCGTTGACCCGGGACAGGGGGGTGAAAAACTGTTTTTT. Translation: CSVDPGQGGEKLFF.

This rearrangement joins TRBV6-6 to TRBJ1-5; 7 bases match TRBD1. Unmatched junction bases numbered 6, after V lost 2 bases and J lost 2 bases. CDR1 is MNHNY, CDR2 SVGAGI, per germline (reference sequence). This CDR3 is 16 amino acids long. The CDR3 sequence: CASSYRTDRGNQPQHF. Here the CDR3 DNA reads TGTGCCAGCAGTTACCGGACCGACAGGGGCAATCAGCCCCAGCATTTT.

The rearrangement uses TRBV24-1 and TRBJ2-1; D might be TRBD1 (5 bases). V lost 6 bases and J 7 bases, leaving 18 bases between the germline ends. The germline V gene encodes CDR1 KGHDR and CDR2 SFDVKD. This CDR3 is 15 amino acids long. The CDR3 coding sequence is TGTGCCACCAGTTCGACGGGCGAACGACAGAATGAGCAGTTCTTC. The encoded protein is CATSSTGERQNEQFF.

CDR3 sequence: CASRQTGAEQYF. The CDR3 DNA reads TGTGCCAGCAGGCAGACAGGGGCCGAGCAGTACTTC. V usage is TRBV2 and J usage is TRBJ2-7; TRBD1 agrees at 8 bases. The CDR3 spans 12 residues. J was trimmed by 6 bases and V by 6 bases; bases with no gene match: 4. CDR1 is SNHLY, CDR2 FYNNEI, per germline. Drawing the rest from reference TRBV2 and TRBJ2-7, the complete variable domain is EPEVTQTPSHQVTQMGQEVILRCVPISNHLYFYWYRQILGQKVEFLVSFYNNEISEKSEIFDDQFSVERPDGSNFTLKIRSTKLEDSAMYFCASRQTGAEQYFGPGTRLTVT.